The text below deals with one T cell receptor beta chain. The antigen this receptor binds is unknown. The cohort was made up of approximately 670 healthy bone marrow donors. All cohort members were sampled while nominally healthy, although unrecorded immune exposures were likely present. The donor was CMV seronegative and was included in the group of under 450 seronegative cohort members. A peripheral blood sample was provided by each donor, and peripheral blood mononuclear cells were used for TCR beta sequencing. The Qiagen DNeasy Blood Extraction Kit was used to extract genomic DNA from the blood cell samples. The germline V gene encodes CDR1 MDHEN and CDR2 SYDVKM. Inclusive of the bounding cysteine and phenylalanine, the CDR3 is 14 residues long. The retained sequence is limited to the CDR3, 42 bases, with the frame set at the first base. V sheds 5 bases and J sheds 3 bases, leaving 11 bases between their ends.

The library relied on the immunoSEQ multiplex PCR assay. A mixture of 60 forward primers for TCR Vbeta segments and 13 reverse primers for TCR Jbeta segments was used in the multiplex PCR. Amplification of the CDR3 region of rearranged TCR beta genes was performed with a multiplex PCR assay on genomic DNA. On the Illumina HiSeq System, the amplified TCR beta libraries were sequenced as 87-base-pair reads. In the original analysis: Across the 500 to 750 repertoires, a later analysis counted tens of millions of unique TCR beta chains, roughly 11 million of which were shared by at least two donors. Raw reads were error-corrected and collapsed into unique sequences by a nearest-neighbor algorithm in which closely related sequences were merged to remove PCR and sequencing errors. Alignment of CDR3 sequences to IMGT reference sequences was used to assign V, D and J gene segments. Each retained sequence needed at least a six-nucleotide match to both a V gene segment and a J gene segment. A rearrangement was called productive if the CDR3 had no stop codons and remained in frame with V and J, and every other rearrangement was called non-productive. CDR3 was defined according to IMGT convention as the region running from the second conserved V-encoded cysteine to the conserved J-encoded phenylalanine. The earlier analysis of approximately 500 of the donors excluded sequences that lacked an unambiguous match to a single V gene segment. An earlier analysis of around 600 of the donors classified V segments as functional when productive rearrangements were above 56.7% and as segregating when the standard deviation between donors was above 5%. A statistical classification framework was developed to diagnose cytomegalovirus status using the catalog of TCR beta chain sequences. V and J gene assignment, in a later analysis, came from comparing TCR nucleotide sequences with IMGT/GENE-DB human TR gene sequences. A later analysis assigned CDR3 sequences and most-parsimonious VDJ recombination scenarios with the TCRdist pipeline. In a later analysis, each TCR beta chain was defined by its CDR3 amino acid sequence together with its V-gene family, and reads lacking a unique V-gene family were excluded. In a later analysis, fewer than 600 highly shared, low-generation-probability nucleotide sequences were removed to address suspected cross-contamination and a sequencing artifact. For each public chain, a later analysis derived a clonal expansion index from normalized ranks of inferred template counts within each repertoire. Generation probabilities in a later analysis came from a VDJ recombination model fitted to out-of-frame rearrangements, and those results were checked against IGoR. A later analysis scored TCR-TCR, TCR-HLA and TCR-CMV co-occurrence with hypergeometric tests, applying a repertoire-size bias correction to TCR pairs. To estimate false discovery rates, a later analysis permuted the HLA or CMV assignments 20 times. A later analysis grouped co-occurring TCRs with DBSCAN, adding TCRdist sequence similarity when clustering within HLA-allele-positive subsets. For co-occurrence clustering, repertoires with fewer than 30,000 or more than 120,000 public chains were excluded, along with roughly five repertoires with anomalous nucleotide sharing. TCRdb took over this immuneACCESS table, retaining in-frame rearrangements with V and J assigned. Such tables are incomplete; in checked studies, under half of the missing clones stem from an unresolved V gene, and the remainder is unexplained. The DNA was the basis for D and trimming; V, J and clone size are from that table. This sample's listing comprises around 140,000 clones. The ten largest clones take up around 1.7% of the sample.

This sample stems from a study of cytomegalovirus exposure and HLA in healthy donors (TCRdb year 2017). Turning to the overall study: An earlier analysis of 587 of the donors reported 276 Gb of sequence data and 90 million to 120 million unique TCR beta sequences obtained from roughly 180 million T cells. An early release covering roughly 580 HLA-typed donors comprised approximately 290 gigabases of sequencing data and 85 million to 100 million unique TCR sequences. Of the roughly 410 genotyped donors, less than 85% were placed in the genetic ancestry cluster associated with self-reported Caucasian donors. The study aimed to test whether signatures of past pathogen exposure could be identified by cataloging public T cell receptors. The T cell repertoires of 666 subjects were profiled by immunosequencing and related to cytomegalovirus serostatus. In addition to the first cohort of 666 subjects, a separate validation cohort of 130 or so different subjects was used. The study combined high-throughput TCR immunosequencing, statistical association of individual TCRs with disease status, and machine learning to predict cytomegalovirus infection status. A later analysis re-analyzed previously published TCR beta repertoires from about 730 donors and added high-resolution HLA genotyping to study TCR occurrence patterns. Rather than using new phenotypic data, the later analysis identified candidate immune exposures from TCR beta sequences and from how often those sequences occurred across donors. An earlier analysis of 587 of the donors used high-throughput TCR beta sequencing to judge whether each TCR beta V gene segment behaved as functional or pseudogenic. Donor age, sex, ethnicity and CMV serostatus were compiled alongside the repertoire data. A later genetic analysis used genome-wide SNP genotypes for about three fifths of the 666 donors, treating that subset as a discovery cohort. All discovery cohort repertoires had been generated on a single sequencing platform. Both class I and class II loci were covered by HLA typing, at four-digit resolution. The number of donors typed differed by locus, with roughly 620-630 for A, B, C, DRB1 and DQB1, over 500 for DQA1, about 610 for DPA1, and over 400 for DPB1. Several DR-DQ haplotypes were treated as single units for association and clustering because of strong linkage in the cohort. On average, around 200,000 unique TCR beta nucleotide sequences were sequenced per donor among 398 genotyped donors of the cohort, with roughly 20% of those sequences being non-productive. General study outcomes and caveats: A group of highly shared sequence variants was considered likely to be a technical artifact of the sequencing pipeline. In this cohort, only TCR beta chains were sequenced, and detectable features were limited by the absence of alpha or paired-chain data. A later genetic analysis associated a missense DCLRE1C variant with V-gene and J-gene trimming of TCR beta chains, and an independent cohort replicated the association. Because counts were too low, about 15 rarely observed V segments, including chromosome 9 orphons, were left out of the earlier analysis of 587 of the donors. Some IMGT-functional V segments, including TRBV6-2 and TRBV6-3, could not be told apart with the 87-base-pair reads, so those segments were excluded. In an earlier analysis of about 540 of the donors, most TCR beta V segments were observed in productive rearrangements about 87% or about 30% of the time, broadly matching IMGT annotations. Correlated functional status among segregating V segments might reflect linkage disequilibrium, but an unknown experimental factor could not be ruled out. Because HLA typing was missing for some donors at each locus, association tests included only the typed subset. In a later analysis, TCR association rates were found to vary across HLA loci, with the most associated TCRs seen for DRB1 alleles and the fewest for HLA-C alleles. In a later genetic analysis, fewer N-insertions in productive TCRs were reported among donors in an Asian-associated ancestry cluster than the roughly 700-donor mean. In a later analysis, HLA-associated TCR beta chains showed more clonal expansion and lower generation probabilities than non-associated chains that were equally common. The only immune exposure information available for the cohort was CMV serostatus. At a false discovery rate of 0.05, a later analysis linked some 18,000 TCR beta sequences to specific HLA alleles. Strong co-occurrence of HLA alleles, especially DR and DQ, made assigning TCR associations to individual alleles difficult. The classifier was reported to diagnose cytomegalovirus status with high specificity and sensitivity in both the original and validation cohorts. In a later analysis, several top co-occurrence clusters were reported to appear linked to parvovirus B19, influenza, CMV and Epstein-Barr virus. A total of about 180 TCR beta chains were listed by the study as associated with cytomegalovirus. A further reported finding was that TCR beta sequences accurately predicted the HLA-A and HLA-B alleles for most subjects in the first cohort. According to the authors, the approach could potentially be generalized to other disease states and immunological phenotypes. Most CMV-associated TCR beta chains appeared to be HLA-restricted in a later analysis, and the HLA associations seemed to be driven largely by CMV exposure. In vitro tests confirmed that three of the cytomegalovirus-associated TCR beta chains recognize cytomegalovirus antigens. Roughly uniform sequencing depth across donors was assumed in presence/absence analyses, although this assumption may not hold. While some public TCRs were present in many individuals, most TCR sequences turned up only very rarely across donors.

Material for sequencing was PBMCs. This chain joins TRBV28 to TRBJ2-1, and possibly TRBD1, on 5 matching bases. The receptor comes from a woman aged 45-59 years in good health and CMV-seronegative. The CDR3 corresponds to CASSQMTDYNEQFF. The bases read TGTGCCAGCAGTCAAATGACAGACTACAATGAGCAGTTCTTC.